The 31 T cell receptor beta chains below were found in one sample sequenced in a study of blood T cell repertoires in COVID-19. Repertoires were generated with immunoSEQ multiplex PCR, while TCRdb's copy carries only in-frame clones and drops some. The data contain some 190,000 clones, 70% to 90% of them singletons. The sequenced sample consisted of peripheral blood. The receptors were gathered from a person aged 70 to 80 with COVID-19, enrolled during active disease.

For the CDR3, the DNA is TGCGCCAGCAGCTTGGAAGGACAAATTGTTACCGGGGAGCTGTTTTTT. Protein sequence: CASSLEGQIVTGELFF. The chain uses TRBV5-1 and TRBJ2-2; tentatively, D is TRBD1 (5 bases). The CDR3 loop spans 16 amino acids. V lost 0 bases and J 5 bases, leaving 14 bases between the germline ends. Germline loops: CDR1 SGHRS, CDR2 YFSETQ.

The chain's CDR3 is CASSRTGGSYNEQFF. CDR3 nucleotide sequence: TGCGCCAGCAGCCGAACAGGGGGCTCCTACAATGAGCAGTTCTTC. This chain connects TRBV4-1 to TRBJ2-1; 8 bases match TRBD1. The CDR3 sequence is 15 residues long. CDR1 and CDR2 (germline): MGHRA, YSYEKL. With V trimmed by 4 bases and J by 0 bases, 2 bases remained unmatched.

The genes are TRBV3-1 (or the pseudogene TRBV3-2) and TRBJ2-6, with 7 bases identical to TRBD1. Germline lookup yields CDR1 LGHDT and CDR2 YNNKEL (reference sequence). V was clipped by 0 bases and J by 0 bases; unmatched bases: 8. CDR3 size: 19 residues. The CDR3 nucleotides read TGTGCCAGCAGCCAAGAACAGGGGACCTTTAGCTCTGGGGCCAACGTCCTGACTTTC. This translates into CASSQEQGTFSSGANVLTF.

This clone appeared once. The V gene is TRBV7-9, the J gene TRBJ1-1, with TRBD1 as a possible D gene (5 bases). The V gene's germline CDR1 is SEHNR and CDR2 FQNEAQ (reference sequence). This CDR3 has 18 amino acids. Trimming removed 2 bases at V and 0 bases at J, with 19 bases between. In DNA, the CDR3 is TGTGCCAGCAGCTTATCATTGCAGGGAGGCGGCATGAACACTGAAGCTTTCTTT. This codes for CASSLSLQGGGMNTEAFF. Using reference TRBV7-9 and TRBJ1-1 for the parts outside the CDR3, the full variable domain is DTGVSQNPRHKITKRGQNVTFRCDPISEHNRLYWYRQTLGQGPEFLTYFQNEAQLEKSRLLSDRFSAERPKGSFSTLEIQRTEQGDSAMYLCASSLSLQGGGMNTEAFFGQGTRLTVV.

This sequence joins TRBV28 and TRBJ1-2, with TRBD1 identical over 7 bases. Germline V gives CDR1 MDHEN, CDR2 SYDVKM. Trimming at V came to 8 bases and at J to 2 bases, leaving 2 bases not matched to a gene. The CDR3 extends over 12 amino acids. The CDR3 sequence: CASQTGNYGYTF. The CDR3 DNA reads TGTGCCAGCCAGACAGGGAACTATGGCTACACCTTC.

The rearrangement links TRBV7-6 to TRBJ2-3; TRBD2 matches 14 bases. The CDR3 spans 15 residues. V shed 5 bases, J shed 8 bases, and the junction held 6 bases outside the gene matches. CDR1 is SGHVS and CDR2 is FNYEAQ in the germline V gene. DNA for the CDR3: TGTGCCAGCAGCGGGGGACTAGCGGGAGCTTTTACGCAGTATTTT. Translation gives CASSGGLAGAFTQYF.

This clone was seen a single time. The rearrangement links TRBV5-4 to TRBJ2-3, with TRBD2 matching 15 bases. Germline V gene sequence: CDR1 SGHNT, CDR2 YYREEE (reference sequence). This CDR3 is 17 amino acids long. Unmatched junction bases numbered 8, after V lost 4 bases and J lost 5 bases. CDR3: CASSLRTSGRAQDTQYF. CDR3 DNA sequence: TGTGCCAGCAGCCTCAGGACTAGCGGGAGGGCCCAAGATACGCAGTATTTT.

The chain employs TRBV18 and TRBJ1-4, with D uncertain. The CDR3 runs to 13 residues. Germline V gives CDR1 KGHSH, CDR2 LQKENI. V was pared by 3 bases and J by 3 bases, with 5 bases between. In DNA, the CDR3 is TGTGCCAGCTCACCGAGAGCTAATGAAAAACTGTTTTTT. Translation: CASSPRANEKLFF. Full variable domain (missing parts from reference TRBV18 and TRBJ1-4): NAGVMQNPRHLVRRRGQEARLRCSPMKGHSHVYWYRQLPEEGLKFMVYLQKENIIDESGMPKERFSAEFPKEGPSILRIQQVVRGDSAAYFCASSPRANEKLFFGSGTQLSVL.

The chain is built from TRBV4-2 and TRBJ1-5; D is unresolved. CDR1 LGHNA and CDR2 YNFKEQ come from the germline V gene. This CDR3 is built from 15 residues. V was cut by 0 bases and J by 5 bases, with 11 bases left in between. The DNA of the CDR3 is TGTGCCAGCAGCCAAGAAGGCGGAATGTATCAGCCCCAGCATTTT. Translated: CASSQEGGMYQPQHF.

The chain uses TRBV7-2 and TRBJ2-7; TRBD2 aligns across 7 bases. Trimming removed 3 bases from V and 6 bases from J; junction bases left unmatched: 5. Germline CDR1 reads SGHTA; CDR2 reads FQGNSA. The CDR3 is 13 amino acids. The CDR3 loop reads CASSFKRGSEQYF. The DNA for the CDR3 is TGTGCCAGCAGCTTCAAGCGGGGATCCGAGCAGTACTTC.

V and J are TRBV5-4 and TRBJ2-5, with D unresolved. Germline lookup yields CDR1 SGHNT and CDR2 YYREEE (reference sequence). This CDR3 comprises 13 residues. V dropped 2 bases and J dropped 2 bases, with 7 bases sitting between them. CDR3 in amino acids: CASSFQEQETQYF. The CDR3 DNA reads as TGTGCCAGCAGCTTTCAGGAACAAGAGACCCAGTACTTC.

The chain has TRBV7-7 and TRBJ2-1, with D unresolved. This CDR3 is built from 15 residues. V lost 4 bases and J 4 bases, leaving 14 bases between the germline ends. Looked up from germline, CDR1 is SSHAT and CDR2 is FNYEAQ (reference sequence). The CDR3 DNA follows: TGTGCCAGCAGCTCCTACCCCGTTGTTTACAATGAGCAGTTCTTC. It yields the protein CASSSYPVVYNEQFF.

The genes are TRBV7-7 and TRBJ2-2; TRBD1 aligns across 12 bases. Trimming took 6 bases from V and 6 from J; bases not matched to a gene: 11. The CDR3 is 17 amino acids. CDR1 is SSHAT and CDR2 is FNYEAQ in the germline V gene (reference sequence). For the CDR3, the DNA is TGTGCCAGCAGTTCCGGGACAGGGGGCCATTACCCCGGGGAGCTGTTTTTT. Its translation: CASSSGTGGHYPGELFF.

This clone came up a few times. At the DNA level, this CDR3 is encoded by other sequences in the same sample as well. The chain employs TRBV20-1 and TRBJ2-5; D possibly corresponds to TRBD1 (5 bases). Looked up from germline, CDR1 is DFQATT and CDR2 is SNEGSKA (reference sequence). V was trimmed by 2 bases and J by 4 bases, leaving 5 bases between them. The CDR3 runs to 11 residues. CDR3 sequence: CSARQGETQYF. The CDR3 coding sequence is TGCAGTGCTAGACAGGGAGAGACCCAGTACTTC.

This rearrangement joins TRBV19 to TRBJ2-7, with 7 bases aligning to TRBD1. V lost 4 bases to trimming and J lost 12 bases; unmatched junction nucleotides: 12. The germline CDR1 and CDR2 sequences are LNHDA and SQIVND (reference sequence). There are 13 residues in the CDR3. This chain's CDR3 is CASSTQSEGAPYF. In nucleotides, the CDR3 is TGTGCCAGTAGTACCCAGAGCGAGGGGGCTCCGTACTTC.

The chain recombines TRBV7-9 with TRBJ1-1; 8 bases agree with TRBD1. V dropped 5 bases and J dropped 6; count of bases not matched to a gene: 14. The length of the CDR3 is 16 residues. From germline, CDR1 is SEHNR and CDR2 FQNEAQ (reference sequence). DNA of the CDR3: TGTGCCAGCAGCCTAGAACCGACAGGGGAGAGGGCTGAAGCTTTCTTT. Its protein is CASSLEPTGERAEAFF.

This chain links TRBV5-6 with TRBJ2-1; 10 bases fit TRBD2. The CDR3 consists of 15 residues. Germline V gene data show CDR1 as SGHDT and CDR2 as YYEEEE. The V and J ends lost 5 bases and 5 bases, in that order; junction bases with no gene match: 7. Here the CDR3 reads CASRELAGNNNEQFF. The CDR3 DNA follows: TGTGCCAGCAGAGAACTAGCGGGGAATAACAATGAGCAGTTCTTC. The full variable domain, in which reference TRBV5-6 and TRBJ2-1 provide the parts outside the CDR3, is DAGVTQSPTHLIKTRGQQVTLRCSPKSGHDTVSWYQQALGQGPQFIFQYYEEEERQRGNFPDRFSGHQFPNYSSELNVNALLLGDSALYLCASRELAGNNNEQFFGPGTRLTVL.

The CDR3 region is CASSLRRANVLTF. In DNA, the CDR3 is TGTGCCAGCAGCTTGCGGAGGGCCAACGTCCTGACTTTC. This chain uses TRBV7-2 with TRBJ2-6, with D uncertain. Germline V gene data show CDR1 as SGHTA and CDR2 as FQGNSA. With 3 bases removed from V and 5 bases from J, the gap between germline ends came to 5 bases. CDR3 length: 13 residues. Filled out from reference TRBV7-2 and TRBJ2-6, the complete variable domain reads GAGVSQSPSNKVTEKGKDVELRCDPISGHTALYWYRQSLGQGLEFLIYFQGNSAPDKSGLPSDRFSAERTGGSVSTLTIQRTQQEDSAVYLCASSLRRANVLTFGAGSRLTVL.

This clone was observed a handful of times. This sequence joins TRBV7-3 and TRBJ2-1; 8 bases align to TRBD2. This CDR3 is 16 amino acids long. The trim removed 1 base at V and 6 bases at J, leaving 8 bases unmatched. In germline, CDR1 is SGHTA, CDR2 FQGTGA. The chain's CDR3 is CASSLNGGASLNEQFF. The CDR3 bases are TGTGCCAGCAGCTTAAACGGGGGGGCCTCTCTCAATGAGCAGTTCTTC.

The V call is TRBV12-3 or TRBV12-4, the J call TRBJ2-3; D is ambiguous. Deletions cut 8 bases from V and 1 base from J, with 10 bases between. The CDR3 has 13 amino acids. CDR3 sequence reads: CASQTAGTDTQYF. CDR3 sequence (DNA): TGTGCCAGCCAAACCGCGGGCACAGATACGCAGTATTTT.

V usage is TRBV7-2 and J usage is TRBJ1-1, with 7 nucleotides matching TRBD1. Germline V gene lookup returns CDR1 SGHTA and CDR2 FQGNSA. The CDR3 is made up of 14 amino acids. The V gene end was trimmed by 0 bases and the J gene end by 3 bases; junction bases not matched to a gene: 1. CDR3 DNA sequence: TGTGCCAGCAGCTTAGCACAGGGGTACACTGAAGCTTTCTTT. Its translation is CASSLAQGYTEAFF.

The chain recombines TRBV7-2 with TRBJ2-3; D possibly corresponds to TRBD2 (6 bases). The CDR3 extends over 16 amino acids. CDR1 is SGHTA and CDR2 is FQGNSA in the germline V gene. The germline V and J ends were trimmed by 1 base and 0 bases, with 11 bases remaining between them. The CDR3 DNA reads TGTGCCAGCAGCTTAGTCTCAGGGACTAGCACAGATACGCAGTATTTT. Residues: CASSLVSGTSTDTQYF.

The chain links TRBV24-1 to TRBJ1-2; no reliable D call. The V gene lost 3 bases and the J gene lost 2 bases, with 9 bases spanning the gap. CDR1 and CDR2 from the germline V gene are KGHDR and SFDVKD. The CDR3 consists of 14 residues. The CDR3 DNA is TGTGCCACCAGTGATCCGGGAGGCAACTATGGCTACACCTTC. The encoded protein is CATSDPGGNYGYTF.

The gene calls are TRBV5-6 and TRBJ2-1, with 13 bases that match TRBD2. This CDR3 is built from 16 residues. The V gene end was trimmed by 4 bases and the J gene end by 1 base; junction bases not matched to a gene: 2. Per germline, CDR1 SGHDT and CDR2 YYEEEE. The CDR3 bases are TGTGCCAGCAGCGGACTAGCGGGAGCGTCCTACAATGAGCAGTTCTTC. This gives the protein CASSGLAGASYNEQFF. Looking up the rest from reference TRBV5-6 and TRBJ2-1 gives the full variable domain: DAGVTQSPTHLIKTRGQQVTLRCSPKSGHDTVSWYQQALGQGPQFIFQYYEEEERQRGNFPDRFSGHQFPNYSSELNVNALLLGDSALYLCASSGLAGASYNEQFFGPGTRLTVL.

The chain couples TRBV7-9 to TRBJ1-4; 7 bases fit TRBD1. The CDR3 extends over 13 amino acids. The ends lost 10 bases at V and 5 bases at J; junction bases unmatched: 7. CDR1 is SEHNR, CDR2 FQNEAQ, per germline (reference sequence). As DNA, the CDR3 is TGTGCCACCCCCGGGACAGAGAATGAAAAACTGTTTTTT. Protein product: CATPGTENEKLFF. The variable domain in full, completed from reference TRBV7-9 and TRBJ1-4, reads DTGVSQNPRHKITKRGQNVTFRCDPISEHNRLYWYRQTLGQGPEFLTYFQNEAQLEKSRLLSDRFSAERPKGSFSTLEIQRTEQGDSAMYLCATPGTENEKLFFGSGTQLSVL.

V gene TRBV27 combines with J gene TRBJ2-1; D is perhaps TRBD2 (5 bases). V lost 5 bases, J lost 4 bases, and 18 bases lay in between. This CDR3 is built from 16 residues. Per the germline V gene, CDR1 is MNHEY and CDR2 is SMNVEV (reference sequence). The CDR3 here is CASSPWTGGSYNEQFF. DNA for the CDR3: TGTGCCAGCAGTCCCTGGACTGGCGGGTCATACAATGAGCAGTTCTTC.

V is TRBV5-1 and J is TRBJ1-1; D ambiguous. V was trimmed by 0 bases and J by 2 bases, leaving 8 bases between them. The germline gives CDR1 SGHRS, CDR2 YFSETQ. CDR3 length: 14 amino acids. CDR3 in DNA: TGCGCCAGCAGCTTGGGACACCTAAACACTGAAGCTTTCTTT. Translating it yields CASSLGHLNTEAFF.

V is TRBV15 and J is TRBJ2-1; 10 nucleotides match TRBD2. The CDR3 length is 14 residues. V shed 8 bases and J 8 bases; nucleotides not matched to a gene: 9. Germline V gene lookup returns CDR1 LNHNV and CDR2 YYDKDF (reference sequence). The CDR3 region is CATAVAGGGDEQFF. DNA for the CDR3: TGTGCCACCGCCGTAGCGGGGGGAGGCGATGAGCAGTTCTTC.

The rearrangement links TRBV2 to TRBJ2-5; 7 nucleotides line up with TRBD1. The V gene's germline CDR1 is SNHLY and CDR2 FYNNEI. The CDR3 loop spans 13 amino acids. Germline trimming cut 6 bases from V and 4 bases from J; bases unmatched to any gene: 5. The CDR3, as DNA: TGTGCCAGCAGAAAACAGGGGCGAGAGACCCAGTACTTC. Translation gives CASRKQGRETQYF.

The chain links TRBV5-6 to TRBJ2-1, with D possibly TRBD2 on 6 matching bases. The CDR3 is 15 residues long. Germline CDR1 reads SGHDT; CDR2 reads YYEEEE. Trimming left V 5 bases short and J 8 bases short, with 20 bases between. The DNA for the CDR3 is TGTGCCAGCAGTCGTGTGGGACTTCAATTCCATGAGCAGTTCTTC. This sequence encodes CASSRVGLQFHEQFF.

The V call is TRBV12-3 or TRBV12-4, the J call TRBJ2-7; 7 positions match TRBD1. The CDR3 is 12 amino acids. The V gene end was trimmed by 4 bases and the J gene end by 4 bases; junction bases not matched to a gene: 1. CDR3 bases: TGTGCCAGCAGTTGGGGACAGTACGAGCAGTACTTC. It yields the protein CASSWGQYEQYF.